Below are 13 T cell receptor beta chains sequenced from a single sample in a study of T cells in localized non-small cell lung cancer. Libraries were prepared by immunoSEQ multiplex PCR; TCRdb keeps only in-frame clonotypes and omits some of them. This table has under 50,000 clones, around 86% appearing once. The sequencing used peripheral blood mononuclear cells, collected before any cancer treatment. Source of these receptors: a male donor at least 60 years old with stage II lung adenocarcinoma.

The chain recombines TRBV7-9 with TRBJ1-2; 9 bases line up with TRBD1. V was clipped by 1 base and J by 4 bases; unmatched bases: 4. CDR1 is SEHNR and CDR2 is FQNEAQ in the germline V gene (reference sequence). The CDR3 is 15 amino acids. CDR3: CASSLGATGGYGYTF. The CDR3 DNA follows: TGTGCCAGCAGCTTAGGGGCGACAGGGGGCTATGGCTACACCTTC.

The V call is TRBV19, the J call TRBJ1-1; the match to TRBD1 covers 7 bases. This CDR3 is 15 amino acids long. V was pared by 6 bases and J by 6 bases, with 13 bases of the junction left unmatched. Germline CDR1 is LNHDA and CDR2 is SQIVND (reference sequence). As DNA, the CDR3 is TGTGCCAGTAGCCATGGTTGGACAGGTGGTCCTGAAGCTTTCTTT. It is translated as CASSHGWTGGPEAFF. Looking up the rest from reference TRBV19 and TRBJ1-1 gives the full variable domain: DGGITQSPKYLFRKEGQNVTLSCEQNLNHDAMYWYRQDPGQGLRLIYYSQIVNDFQKGDIAEGYSVSREKKESFPLTVTSAQKNPTAFYLCASSHGWTGGPEAFFGQGTRLTVV.

CDR3 residues: CASSPDPIYNEQFF. In nucleotides, the CDR3 is TGCGCCAGCAGCCCTGACCCAATTTACAATGAGCAGTTCTTC. This rearrangement joins TRBV5-1 to TRBJ2-1; D unclear. Trimming removed 4 bases from V and 4 bases from J, with 12 bases in between. The CDR3 consists of 14 residues. Germline CDR1 and CDR2: SGHRS and YFSETQ.

V is TRBV19 and J is TRBJ2-7; 14 bases line up with TRBD2. V was pared by 10 bases and J by 3 bases, with 11 bases of the junction left unmatched. The CDR3 covers 16 residues. The germline V gene has CDR1 LNHDA and CDR2 SQIVND (reference sequence). The CDR3 DNA reads as TGTGCCACCAACGCCGGGACTAGCGGGAGCGTCTACGAGCAGTACTTC. The encoded protein is CATNAGTSGSVYEQYF. Supplemented by reference TRBV19 and TRBJ2-7, the full variable domain reads DGGITQSPKYLFRKEGQNVTLSCEQNLNHDAMYWYRQDPGQGLRLIYYSQIVNDFQKGDIAEGYSVSREKKESFPLTVTSAQKNPTAFYLCATNAGTSGSVYEQYFGPGTRLTVT.

With respect to this clone: Different DNA sequences within this sample yield the same CDR3. The J gene is TRBJ1-1, the V gene TRBV6-1; TRBD1 might be the D (5 bases). CDR1 MNHNS and CDR2 SASEGT come from the germline V gene. V was pared by 1 base and J by 5 bases, with 11 bases between. The CDR3 contains 14 residues. DNA for the CDR3: TGTGCCAGCAGTGAAGGAGGGGCGTGGACTGAAGCTTTCTTT. Translated, it gives CASSEGGAWTEAFF.

This chain joins TRBV6-5 and TRBJ2-1; a weak D match, TRBD1 (6 bases). The V gene lost 4 bases and the J gene lost 11 bases, with 15 bases spanning the gap. Germline values: CDR1 MNHEY, CDR2 SVGAGI. This CDR3 has 13 residues. The CDR3, as DNA: TGTGCCAGCAGTTCAGGAAGGACAGCCCAGCAGTTCTTC. Translation: CASSSGRTAQQFF.

V is TRBV7-8 and J is TRBJ2-2, with unresolved D. This CDR3 comprises 14 residues. V lost 6 bases and J lost 3, with 11 bases in between. Germline CDR1 and CDR2: SGHVS and FQNEAQ. The CDR3 protein is CASRGYKDTGELFF. In nucleotides, the CDR3 is TGTGCCAGCAGGGGATACAAGGACACCGGGGAGCTGTTTTTT.

The rearrangement links TRBV19 to TRBJ2-3; tentatively, D is TRBD2 (6 bases). CDR1 is LNHDA, CDR2 SQIVND, per germline (reference sequence). This CDR3 has 13 amino acids. V dropped 7 bases and J dropped 5 bases, with 13 bases sitting between them. The CDR3, as DNA: TGTGCCAGTACCTCGGGACTTTTAGATACGCAGTATTTT. This gives the protein CASTSGLLDTQYF.

The CDR3 sequence is CASSYSWEEQYF. CDR3 coding DNA: TGTGCCAGCAGTTACTCGTGGGAGGAGCAGTACTTC. The rearrangement links TRBV6-6 to TRBJ2-7, with D perhaps matching TRBD2 (5 bases). This CDR3 region has 12 residues. V dropped 0 bases and J dropped 7 bases, with 7 bases sitting between them. Germline CDR1 and CDR2: MNHNY and SVGAGI (reference sequence).

In DNA, the CDR3 is TGCGCCAGCAGGAAGGGGAGCACTGAAGCTTTCTTT. Translated: CASRKGSTEAFF. The rearrangement joins TRBV10-2 to TRBJ1-1; D is possibly TRBD1 (5 bases). V lost 6 bases and J lost 4, with 9 bases in between. The CDR3 runs 12 residues. Per the germline V gene, CDR1 is WSHSY and CDR2 is SAAADI.

CDR3 coding DNA: TGCGCCAGCAGCATGACAATGGGGTCTGAAGCTTTCTTT. It specifies CASSMTMGSEAFF. This rearrangement joins TRBV5-1 to TRBJ1-1; D call uncertain. The V gene's germline CDR1 is SGHRS and CDR2 YFSETQ. The V and J ends lost 4 bases and 6 bases respectively, with 13 bases between them. The CDR3 sequence is 13 residues long.

This clone was recorded once. V gene TRBV5-6 combines with J gene TRBJ1-1; unclear D gene. The length of the CDR3 is 19 residues. Germline CDR1 SGHDT, CDR2 YYEEEE. Trimming took off 0 bases at V and 1 base at J, with 22 bases between the two ends. The CDR3 loop reads CASSLGRDPSRIGNTEAFF. CDR3 in DNA: TGTGCCAGCAGCTTGGGTCGGGATCCCTCACGGATAGGGAACACTGAAGCTTTCTTT.

This sequence joins TRBV7-9 and TRBJ2-5; no reliable D call. The CDR3 contains 12 residues. Trimming removed 4 bases at V and 0 bases at J, with 3 bases between. The germline V gene encodes CDR1 SEHNR and CDR2 FQNEAQ (reference sequence). The chain's CDR3 is CASSSYQETQYF. Here the CDR3 DNA reads TGTGCCAGCAGCTCTTACCAAGAGACCCAGTACTTC.